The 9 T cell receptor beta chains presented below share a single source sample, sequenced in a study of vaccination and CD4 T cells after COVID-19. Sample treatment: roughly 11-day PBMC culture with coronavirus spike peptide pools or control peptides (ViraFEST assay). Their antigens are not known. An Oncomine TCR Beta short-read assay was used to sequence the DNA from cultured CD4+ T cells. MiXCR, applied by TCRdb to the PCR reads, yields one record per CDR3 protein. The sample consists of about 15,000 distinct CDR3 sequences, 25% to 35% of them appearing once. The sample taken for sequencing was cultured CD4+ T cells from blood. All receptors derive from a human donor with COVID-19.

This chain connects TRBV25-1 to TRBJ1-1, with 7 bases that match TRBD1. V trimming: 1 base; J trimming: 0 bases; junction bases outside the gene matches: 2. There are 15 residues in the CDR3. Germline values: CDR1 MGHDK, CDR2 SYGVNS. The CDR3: CASSELTGLNTEAFF. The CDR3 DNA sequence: TGTGCCAGCAGTGAATTGACAGGGTTGAACACTGAAGCTTTCTTT.

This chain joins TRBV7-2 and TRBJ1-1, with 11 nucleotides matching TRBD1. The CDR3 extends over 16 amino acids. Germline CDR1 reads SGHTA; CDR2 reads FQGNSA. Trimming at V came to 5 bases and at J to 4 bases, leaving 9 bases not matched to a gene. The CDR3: CASSPGQGAGGTEAFF. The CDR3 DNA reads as TGTGCCAGCAGCCCCGGACAGGGGGCGGGGGGCACTGAAGCTTTCTTT.

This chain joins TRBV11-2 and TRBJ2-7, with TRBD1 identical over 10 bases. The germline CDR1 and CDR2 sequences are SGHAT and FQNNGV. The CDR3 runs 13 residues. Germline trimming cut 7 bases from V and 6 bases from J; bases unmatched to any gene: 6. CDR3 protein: CASNQDRGAEQYF. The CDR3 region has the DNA TGTGCCAGCAACCAGGACAGGGGGGCCGAGCAGTACTTC.

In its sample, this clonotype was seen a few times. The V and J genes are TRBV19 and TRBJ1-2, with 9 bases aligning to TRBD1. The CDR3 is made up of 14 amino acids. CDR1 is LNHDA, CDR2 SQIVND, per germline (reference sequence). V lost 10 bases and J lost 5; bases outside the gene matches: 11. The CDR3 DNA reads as TGTGCCACGACCAACAGGGGGCGCCGGTATGGCTACACCTTC. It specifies CATTNRGRRYGYTF.

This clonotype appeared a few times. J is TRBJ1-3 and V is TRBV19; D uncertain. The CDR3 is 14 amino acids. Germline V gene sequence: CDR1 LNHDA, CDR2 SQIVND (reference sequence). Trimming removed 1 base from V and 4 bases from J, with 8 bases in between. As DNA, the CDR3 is TGTGCCAGTAGTATAGGAGGCGCGGGAAACACCATATATTTT. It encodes CASSIGGAGNTIYF. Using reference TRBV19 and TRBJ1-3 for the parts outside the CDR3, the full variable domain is DGGITQSPKYLFRKEGQNVTLSCEQNLNHDAMYWYRQDPGQGLRLIYYSQIVNDFQKGDIAEGYSVSREKKESFPLTVTSAQKNPTAFYLCASSIGGAGNTIYFGEGSWLTVV.

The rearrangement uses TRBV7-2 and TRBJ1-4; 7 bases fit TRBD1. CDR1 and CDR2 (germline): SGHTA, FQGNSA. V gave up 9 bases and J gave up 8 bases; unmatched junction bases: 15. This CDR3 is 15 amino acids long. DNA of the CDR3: TGTGCCAGTGGCCTTCGAGGGGGCTATTCGGAAAAACTGTTTTTT. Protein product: CASGLRGGYSEKLFF.

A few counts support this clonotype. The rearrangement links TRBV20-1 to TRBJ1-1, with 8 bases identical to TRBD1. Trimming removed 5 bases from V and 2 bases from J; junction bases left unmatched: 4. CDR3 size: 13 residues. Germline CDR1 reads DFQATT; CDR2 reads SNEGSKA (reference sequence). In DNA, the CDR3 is TGCAGTGCTCAGACAGGGGCTAACACTGAAGCTTTCTTT. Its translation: CSAQTGANTEAFF.

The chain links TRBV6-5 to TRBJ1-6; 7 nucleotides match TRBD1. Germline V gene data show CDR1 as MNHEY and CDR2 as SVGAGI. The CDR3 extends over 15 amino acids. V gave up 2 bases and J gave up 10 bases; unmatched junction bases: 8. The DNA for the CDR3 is TGTGCCAGCAGTTACGGCCCGACAGGGAACTCACCCCTCCACTTT. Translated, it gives CASSYGPTGNSPLHF.

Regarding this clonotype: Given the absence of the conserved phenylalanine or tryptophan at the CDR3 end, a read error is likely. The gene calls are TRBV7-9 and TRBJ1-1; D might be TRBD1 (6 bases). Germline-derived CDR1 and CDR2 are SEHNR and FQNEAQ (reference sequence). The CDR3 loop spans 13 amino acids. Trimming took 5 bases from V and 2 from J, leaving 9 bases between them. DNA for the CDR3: TGTGCCAGCAGCCGGGACATTAACACTGAAGCTTTCTCT. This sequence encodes CASSRDINTEAFS.